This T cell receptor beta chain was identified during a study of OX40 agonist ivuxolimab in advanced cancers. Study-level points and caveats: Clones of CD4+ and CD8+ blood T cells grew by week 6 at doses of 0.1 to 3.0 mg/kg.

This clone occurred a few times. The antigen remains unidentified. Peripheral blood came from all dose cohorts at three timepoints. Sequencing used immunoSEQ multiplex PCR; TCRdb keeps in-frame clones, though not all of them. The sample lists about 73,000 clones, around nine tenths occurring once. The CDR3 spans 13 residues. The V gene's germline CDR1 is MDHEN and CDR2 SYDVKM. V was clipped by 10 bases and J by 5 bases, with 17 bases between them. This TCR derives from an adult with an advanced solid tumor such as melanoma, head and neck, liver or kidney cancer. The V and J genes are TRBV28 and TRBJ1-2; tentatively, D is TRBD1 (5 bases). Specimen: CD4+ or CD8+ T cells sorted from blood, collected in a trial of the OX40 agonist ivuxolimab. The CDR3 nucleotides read TGTGCCACCAGATCAGGGTCCCCTTATGGCTACACCTTC. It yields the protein CATRSGSPYGYTF.